A selection of T cell receptor beta chains follows, all from one sample in a study of PD-1 blockade in classical Hodgkin lymphoma. Libraries were prepared by immunoSEQ multiplex PCR; TCRdb keeps only in-frame clonotypes and omits some of them. The sample has roughly 150,000 clones, approximately 72% seen once. This sample comprised peripheral blood mononuclear cells (PBMCs), obtained before the second cycle of nivolumab. The receptors stem from a human donor with classical Hodgkin lymphoma. Each CDR3 is given with its conserved first and last residue. Each record gives: V gene, J gene, clone size, D gene, CDR3 protein, CDR3 DNA. The D gene is left open where the match is weak. Not all rows give a size; the values are once, few, many and, for expanded clones, a class.

TRBV14	TRBJ2-1	.	TRBD2	CASRLAGGNEQFF	TGTGCCAGCAGACTAGCGGGAGGCAATGAGCAGTTCTTC
TRBV5-4	TRBJ2-1	.	TRBD2	CASSRTSGGSYNEQFF	TGTGCCAGCAGCCGGACTAGCGGGGGCTCCTACAATGAGCAGTTCTTC
TRBV5-1	TRBJ2-2	.	.	CASSLPGTGSGELFF	TGCGCCAGCAGCTTGCCCGGGACTGGCTCCGGGGAGCTGTTTTTT
TRBV4-3	TRBJ2-1	.	.	CASSQDLGGRSTYNEQFF	TGCGCCAGCAGCCAGGATTTAGGAGGGAGGTCCACCTACAATGAGCAGTTCTTC
TRBV11-2	TRBJ1-1	.	TRBD1	CASSFSSGQGRLNTEAFF	TGTGCCAGCAGCTTTTCAAGCGGACAGGGTCGACTTAACACTGAAGCTTTCTTT
TRBV10-3	TRBJ1-1	.	.	CAIRGGGSTEAFF	TGTGCCATCAGGGGAGGAGGGAGCACTGAAGCTTTCTTT
TRBV29-1	TRBJ2-3	once	TRBD2	CSTGGVTDTQYF	TGCAGCACGGGAGGTGTCACAGATACGCAGTATTTT
TRBV5-6	TRBJ2-1	.	.	CASSSLLVSYNEQFF	TGTGCCAGCAGCTCGTTATTAGTCTCCTACAATGAGCAGTTCTTC
TRBV19	TRBJ1-5	.	.	CASSIDSRAAVQPQHF	TGTGCCAGTAGTATTGATAGCAGGGCAGCAGTTCAGCCCCAGCATTTT
TRBV6-1	TRBJ1-1	few	TRBD1	CASSGGTGDTEAFF	TGTGCCAGCAGTGGGGGGACAGGGGACACTGAAGCTTTCTTT
TRBV6-5	TRBJ2-1	.	.	CASSRLLGGYNEQFF	TGTGCCAGCAGCCGACTCTTGGGTGGGTACAATGAGCAGTTCTTC
TRBV6-5	TRBJ2-7	once	TRBD1	CASTRDRASYEQYF	TGTGCCAGCACCCGGGACAGGGCCTCCTACGAGCAGTACTTC
TRBV29-1	TRBJ2-4	.	.	CSVATGTNKNIQYF	TGCAGCGTAGCCACAGGGACTAACAAAAACATTCAGTACTTC
TRBV18	TRBJ1-2	medium-sized	TRBD1	CASSPLEDRLANYGYTF	TGTGCCAGCTCACCACTTGAGGACAGGCTAGCTAACTATGGCTACACCTTC
TRBV7-2	TRBJ2-7	.	.	CASSLKYRVTTYEQYF	TGTGCCAGCAGCCTAAAATACAGGGTGACCACCTACGAGCAGTACTTC